This TCR beta chain is from a study of human thymus T cells. The table came from immunoSEQ multiplex PCR; TCRdb's copy has only in-frame clones and leaves some out. Of 46,000 or so clones listed, over 90% were seen once; the top ten hold over 0.15%. The V and J ends lost 0 bases and 4 bases, in that order; junction bases with no gene match: 3. Germline CDR1 is MNHEY and CDR2 is SVGAGI. The CDR3 consists of 16 residues. Material for sequencing was blood. This receptor was obtained from a girl in the first two years of life with a congenital heart defect but otherwise immunologically healthy. V gene TRBV6-5 combines with J gene TRBJ2-2; 9 positions match TRBD2. The DNA for the CDR3 is TGTGCCAGCAGTTACTCTGCGGGAGGGGGCACCGGGGAGCTGTTTTTT. It specifies CASSYSAGGGTGELFF.